The 22 T cell receptor beta chains below come from one sample, sequenced in a study of cytomegalovirus exposure and HLA in healthy donors. PCR amplification relied on 60 Vbeta primers (plus 13 Jbeta primers). TCRdb's table, derived via immunoSEQ multiplex PCR, lists solely in-frame clones and lacks some. The table lists some 110,000 clones, roughly 69% of them singletons, with 8% to 9.5% in the top ten. Sequenced: PBMCs. Every receptor here comes from a woman aged 40 to 49 in good health and CMV-seropositive.

The chain recombines TRBV5-6 with TRBJ2-3, with TRBD1 matching over 7 bases. The CDR3 covers 13 residues. Losses at the gene ends were 5 bases for V and 4 bases for J; bases not matched to a gene: 4. Per the germline V gene, CDR1 is SGHDT and CDR2 is YYEEEE. Written as DNA, the CDR3 is TGTGCCAGCAGATTTACAGGGGCAGATACGCAGTATTTT. It yields the protein CASRFTGADTQYF.

The rearrangement uses TRBV2 and TRBJ2-3; D unclear. The CDR3 loop spans 16 amino acids. CDR1 SNHLY and CDR2 FYNNEI come from the germline V gene. V lost 5 bases and J lost 1, with 16 bases in between. For the CDR3, the DNA is TGTGCCAGCAGTCTGTACCGCTACCCTGGCACAGATACGCAGTATTTT. It specifies CASSLYRYPGTDTQYF.

The gene calls are TRBV5-1 and TRBJ2-7, with 7 bases fitting TRBD1. The CDR3 is 14 amino acids. Trimming removed 6 bases from V and 0 bases from J; junction bases left unmatched: 6. CDR1 is SGHRS, CDR2 YFSETQ, per germline. The CDR3 region is CASTRQGSSYEQYF. The CDR3 DNA is TGCGCCAGCACCCGACAGGGCAGCTCCTACGAGCAGTACTTC.

About this clone itself: Germline is not matched at one junction end, which may reflect a read error. The chain employs TRBV7-9 and TRBJ2-5; a weak D match, TRBD1 (5 bases). The CDR3 is 15 amino acids. Germline CDR1 SEHNR, CDR2 FQNEAQ (reference sequence). The CDR3 region has the DNA TGTTCCAGCAGCTTAGGGGCGCTGTACCAAGAGACCCAGTACTTC. Translation: CSSSLGALYQETQYF.

This clone was recorded once. The CDR3 sequence is CASSLEGAGWETQYF. CDR3 bases: TGTGCCAGCAGCTTAGAGGGGGCGGGATGGGAGACCCAGTACTTC. The rearrangement links TRBV7-2 to TRBJ2-5; D may be TRBD1 (7 bases). Germline V gives CDR1 SGHTA, CDR2 FQGNSA. The CDR3 is made up of 15 amino acids. Trimming removed 1 base at V and 5 bases at J, with 14 bases between.

This clone was seen only once. Written as DNA, the CDR3 is TGCGCCAGCAGCTTTTTTCGACAGGATGGAGTGGATACGCAGTATTTT. Translated, it gives CASSFFRQDGVDTQYF. The V gene is TRBV5-1, the J gene TRBJ2-3, with a possible D match to TRBD1 (6 bases). V lost 2 bases and J 6 bases, leaving 19 bases between the germline ends. The CDR3 sequence is 16 residues long. Germline-derived CDR1 and CDR2 are SGHRS and YFSETQ.

This clone has only a few counts. CDR3 sequence: CASSTIDRGLGNEQFF. CDR3 DNA: TGTGCCAGCAGTACAATTGACAGGGGGCTTGGTAATGAGCAGTTCTTC. The chain uses TRBV27 and TRBJ2-1; 10 bases line up with TRBD1. V trimming: 5 bases; J trimming: 7 bases; junction bases outside the gene matches: 11. Germline V CDR1 and CDR2: MNHEY, SMNVEV (reference sequence). This CDR3 has 16 amino acids.

The chain combines TRBV15 with TRBJ2-2, with 8 nucleotides matching TRBD2. Looked up from germline, CDR1 is LNHNV and CDR2 is YYDKDF (reference sequence). There are 17 residues in the CDR3. V lost 0 bases to trimming and J lost 4 bases; unmatched junction nucleotides: 7. CDR3 amino acids: CATSRDLPAGVTGELFF. The CDR3 nucleotides read TGTGCCACCAGCAGAGATCTCCCAGCGGGAGTCACCGGGGAGCTGTTTTTT.

V usage is TRBV7-9 and J usage is TRBJ1-5; D is unresolved. CDR1 and CDR2 from the germline V gene are SEHNR and FQNEAQ (reference sequence). The V and J ends lost 4 bases and 5 bases respectively, with 6 bases between them. The CDR3 length is 12 residues. The CDR3 loop is CASSSNDQPQHF. The DNA for the CDR3 is TGTGCCAGCAGCTCCAATGATCAGCCCCAGCATTTT.

This chain connects TRBV7-2 to TRBJ2-1, with 8 positions matching TRBD2. In germline, CDR1 is SGHTA, CDR2 FQGNSA. V lost 6 bases to trimming and J lost 8 bases; unmatched junction nucleotides: 6. The CDR3 runs 13 residues. The CDR3 spells CASRYSGIDEQFF. CDR3 nucleotides: TGTGCCAGCAGATATAGCGGGATCGATGAGCAGTTCTTC.

Only a few counts were recorded for this clone. The rearrangement joins TRBV4-1 to TRBJ2-7, with D unresolved. CDR3 length: 13 residues. Germline V gene lookup returns CDR1 MGHRA and CDR2 YSYEKL. V was clipped by 1 base and J by 5 bases, with 9 bases between them. CDR3 loop: CASSQVMRNEQYF. CDR3 sequence (DNA): TGCGCCAGCAGCCAAGTTATGAGAAACGAGCAGTACTTC.

This clone was counted a single time. The chain joins TRBV4-1 to TRBJ2-1, with D maybe TRBD1 (6 bases). Per germline, CDR1 MGHRA and CDR2 YSYEKL. This CDR3 comprises 13 residues. V was pared by 3 bases and J by 6 bases, with 9 bases between. The CDR3 nucleotides are TGCGCCAGCAGCCATCCCAGGGGCAATGAGCAGTTCTTC. This translates into CASSHPRGNEQFF.

There are a few counts of this clone. This chain uses TRBV4-2 with TRBJ2-7; 8 nucleotides align to TRBD1. With V trimmed by 4 bases and J by 0 bases, 5 bases remained unmatched. This CDR3 comprises 15 residues. Germline V gene lookup returns CDR1 LGHNA and CDR2 YNFKEQ. CDR3 amino acids: CASSLTTGDSYEQYF. In DNA, the CDR3 is TGTGCCAGCAGCCTAACGACAGGGGACTCCTACGAGCAGTACTTC.

V and J are TRBV7-3 and TRBJ1-1; no definite D call. CDR1 is SGHTA and CDR2 is FQGTGA in the germline V gene. V was cut by 5 bases and J by 3 bases, with 7 bases left in between. The CDR3 contains 12 residues. The DNA for the CDR3 is TGTGCCAGCAGCCCCGTTTACACTGAAGCTTTCTTT. Translated: CASSPVYTEAFF. The full variable domain, its missing parts supplied by reference TRBV7-3 and TRBJ1-1, is GAGVSQTPSNKVTEKGKYVELRCDPISGHTALYWYRQSLGQGPEFLIYFQGTGAADDSGLPNDRFFAVRPEGSVSTLKIQRTERGDSAVYLCASSPVYTEAFFGQGTRLTVV.

A word on this clone: At the DNA level, this CDR3 is encoded by other sequences in the same sample as well. The chain links TRBV19 to TRBJ1-1, with a possible D match to TRBD1 (6 bases). The germline CDR1 and CDR2 sequences are LNHDA and SQIVND (reference sequence). This CDR3 is built from 14 residues. Trimming shortened V by 5 bases and J by 5 bases, and 15 bases separated the two germline ends. The CDR3 spells CASSWGGAGTEAFF. CDR3 DNA sequence: TGTGCCAGTAGTTGGGGGGGCGCAGGGACTGAAGCTTTCTTT.

In its sample, this clone was seen a few times. The chain has TRBV28 and TRBJ2-3; no clear D. Germline V gives CDR1 MDHEN, CDR2 SYDVKM. With 7 bases removed from V and 8 bases from J, the gap between germline ends came to 4 bases. CDR3 size: 9 residues. The DNA of the CDR3 is TGTGCCAGCAACGGTACGCAGTATTTT. Translating gives CASNGTQYF.

This chain links TRBV29-1 with TRBJ2-7; TRBD2 aligns across 8 bases. This CDR3 region has 15 residues. Germline trimming cut 6 bases from V and 0 bases from J; bases unmatched to any gene: 10. Germline lookup yields CDR1 SQVTM and CDR2 ANQGSEA. CDR3 sequence reads: CSVLQLAVLSYEQYF. The CDR3 coding sequence is TGCAGCGTCCTACAACTAGCGGTACTCTCCTACGAGCAGTACTTC.

This chain connects TRBV7-9 to TRBJ1-1; no firm D call. CDR1 and CDR2 from the germline V gene are SEHNR and FQNEAQ (reference sequence). With 5 bases removed from V and 7 bases from J, the gap between germline ends came to 8 bases. CDR3 length: 11 residues. Here the CDR3 reads CASSPGFEAFF. In DNA, the CDR3 is TGTGCCAGCAGCCCGGGGTTTGAAGCTTTCTTT.

This clone appeared a few times. In DNA form, the CDR3 reads TGTGCCATCCGCCCTTCGACAGGGGGCGCTCCCCACGAGCAGTACTTC. Protein product: CAIRPSTGGAPHEQYF. V usage is TRBV10-3 and J usage is TRBJ2-7, with TRBD1 identical over 10 bases. Trimming at V came to 8 bases and at J to 5 bases, leaving 15 bases not matched to a gene. Germline V gene data show CDR1 as ENHRY and CDR2 as SYGVKD. The CDR3 covers 16 residues.

This rearrangement joins TRBV19 to TRBJ2-7; 7 positions match TRBD1. Trimming took 3 bases from V and 2 from J; bases not matched to a gene: 7. Germline V lookup: CDR1 LNHDA, CDR2 SQIVND (reference sequence). The CDR3 spans 15 residues. CDR3 residues: CASSIDRVAPYEQYF. Here the CDR3 DNA reads TGTGCCAGTAGTATTGACAGGGTGGCCCCCTACGAGCAGTACTTC.

The V and J genes are TRBV11-3 and TRBJ1-1; TRBD1 is a possible D gene (6 bases). Trimming cost V 5 bases and J 1 base, with 8 bases left between them. Germline CDR1 and CDR2: SGHNT and YENEEA. This CDR3 has 13 amino acids. CDR3 nucleotides: TGTGCCAGCAGCGAGACAGGGAACACTGAAGCTTTCTTT. Protein product: CASSETGNTEAFF.

This clone was picked up a small number of times. The DNA for the CDR3 is TGTGCCAGTAGTAAAGACGAGATCCGCGACACTGAAGCTTTCTTT. Encoded protein: CASSKDEIRDTEAFF. The rearrangement uses TRBV19 and TRBJ1-1; D is unclear. The CDR3 covers 15 residues. With 4 bases removed from V and 3 bases from J, the gap between germline ends came to 15 bases. CDR1 LNHDA and CDR2 SQIVND come from the germline V gene (reference sequence). Supplemented by reference TRBV19 and TRBJ1-1, the full variable domain reads DGGITQSPKYLFRKEGQNVTLSCEQNLNHDAMYWYRQDPGQGLRLIYYSQIVNDFQKGDIAEGYSVSREKKESFPLTVTSAQKNPTAFYLCASSKDEIRDTEAFFGQGTRLTVV.